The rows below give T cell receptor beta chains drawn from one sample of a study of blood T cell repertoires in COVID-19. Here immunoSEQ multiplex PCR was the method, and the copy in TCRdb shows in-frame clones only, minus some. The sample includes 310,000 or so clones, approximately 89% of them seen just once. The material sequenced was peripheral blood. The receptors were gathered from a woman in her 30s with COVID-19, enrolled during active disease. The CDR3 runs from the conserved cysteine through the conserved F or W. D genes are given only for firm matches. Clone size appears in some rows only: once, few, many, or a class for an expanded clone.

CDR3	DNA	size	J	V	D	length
CASSARWTGPNTGELFF	TGTGCCAGCAGTGCACGCTGGACAGGCCCGAACACCGGGGAGCTGTTTTTT	.	TRBJ2-2	TRBV6-2/TRBV6-3	TRBD1	17
CASSLGLGGNSPLHF	TGTGCCAGCAGCTTAGGTCTGGGCGGGAATTCACCCCTCCACTTT	.	TRBJ1-6	TRBV7-2	.	15
CAWGQGATGELFF	TGTGCCTGGGGACAGGGGGCGACCGGGGAGCTGTTTTTT	once	TRBJ2-2	TRBV30	TRBD1	13
CASSDPGGLSTDTQYF	TGTGCCAGCAGTGACCCAGGAGGGCTAAGCACAGATACGCAGTATTTT	.	TRBJ2-3	TRBV2	.	16
CASSLRPGQGANTGELFF	TGCGCCAGCAGCCTCCGACCGGGACAGGGAGCGAACACCGGGGAGCTGTTTTTT	.	TRBJ2-2	TRBV5-1	TRBD1	18
CASKTGLNTEAFF	TGTGCCAGCAAAACAGGTCTGAACACTGAAGCTTTCTTT	.	TRBJ1-1	TRBV28	.	13
CASSQGTSGSTDTQYF	TGCGCCAGCAGCCAAGGTACTAGCGGCTCCACAGATACGCAGTATTTT	.	TRBJ2-3	TRBV4-1	TRBD2	16
CASSPEAKSSYEQYF	TGTGCCAGCAGTCCCGAAGCGAAAAGCTCCTACGAGCAGTACTTC	.	TRBJ2-7	TRBV2	.	15
CATTRQGNQPQHF	TGTGCCACCACTCGGCAGGGGAATCAGCCCCAGCATTTT	.	TRBJ1-5	TRBV6-5	.	13
CASSPGLAGGLGTQYF	TGCGCCAGCAGCCCAGGACTAGCGGGAGGCTTGGGGACGCAGTATTTT	once	TRBJ2-3	TRBV5-1	TRBD2	16
CASSSWDRENTEAFF	TGTGCCAGCAGCTCCTGGGACAGGGAGAACACTGAAGCTTTCTTT	.	TRBJ1-1	TRBV7-8	TRBD1	15
CAWTMTGYHTDTQYF	TGTGCCTGGACCATGACAGGGTATCATACAGATACGCAGTATTTT	.	TRBJ2-3	TRBV30	TRBD1	15
CASSLTLVNTEAFF	TGTGCCAGCAGTTTAACTTTGGTGAACACTGAAGCTTTCTTT	.	TRBJ1-1	TRBV28	.	14
CASSWGQYGYTF	TGTGCCAGCAGTTGGGGACAGTATGGCTACACCTTC	.	TRBJ1-2	TRBV28	TRBD1	12
CASSQGGGNLYEQYF	TGTGCCAGCAGCCAAGGTGGAGGGAACCTATACGAGCAGTACTTC	.	TRBJ2-7	TRBV3-1/TRBV3-2	.	15
CASRGRRGSTDTQYF	TGCGCCAGCAGGGGTAGAAGGGGATCCACAGATACGCAGTATTTT	.	TRBJ2-3	TRBV5-1	.	15
CASSDSGGGNTEAFF	TGTGCCAGCAGTGACTCCGGGGGGGGGAACACTGAAGCTTTCTTT	.	TRBJ1-1	TRBV6-4	.	15
CATSRSGSTDTQYF	TGTGCCACCAGCAGAAGCGGGTCCACAGATACGCAGTATTTT	.	TRBJ2-3	TRBV15	.	14
CASSLNPGTSAYTDTQYF	TGTGCCAGCAGCTTAAACCCCGGGACTAGCGCCTACACAGATACGCAGTATTTT	.	TRBJ2-3	TRBV7-2	TRBD2	18
CASSTGRANTGELFF	TGTGCCAGTAGTACCGGGAGGGCGAACACCGGGGAGCTGTTTTTT	.	TRBJ2-2	TRBV19	TRBD2	15
CASSLAGTSGSGTGELFF	TGCGCCAGCAGCTTGGCCGGGACTAGCGGGAGTGGCACCGGGGAGCTGTTTTTT	.	TRBJ2-2	TRBV5-1	TRBD2	18
CAWSVVPRGGRDGYTF	TGTGCCTGGAGTGTCGTCCCCCGAGGGGGGAGGGATGGCTACACCTTC	.	TRBJ1-2	TRBV30	.	16
CASSLAVYSTGGRVYEQYF	TGTGCCAGCAGCTTAGCAGTGTACTCGACAGGGGGCAGGGTTTACGAGCAGTACTTC	once	TRBJ2-7	TRBV7-8	TRBD1	19
CASSFGFSYEQYF	TGTGCCAGCAGTTTCGGGTTCTCCTACGAGCAGTACTTC	few	TRBJ2-7	TRBV12-3/TRBV12-4	.	13
CASGLYSYEQYF	TGTGCTAGTGGTTTGTACAGCTACGAGCAGTACTTC	.	TRBJ2-7	TRBV12-5	.	12
CASRGGTSGRNEQFF	TGTGCCAGCAGGGGGGGGACTAGCGGGAGAAATGAGCAGTTCTTC	.	TRBJ2-1	TRBV2	TRBD2	15
CASSEQGAVGSPLHF	TGTGCCAGCAGTGAACAGGGGGCGGTGGGTTCACCCCTCCACTTT	.	TRBJ1-6	TRBV6-1	TRBD1	15
CASTRTSGSGADTQYF	TGTGCCAGCACTAGGACTAGCGGGAGTGGGGCGGATACGCAGTATTTT	.	TRBJ2-3	TRBV2	TRBD2	16
CASSEAGGNQPQHF	TGCGCCAGCAGTGAGGCCGGGGGCAATCAGCCCCAGCATTTT	.	TRBJ1-5	TRBV5-1	.	14
CASSLGPGLGNEQFF	TGTGCCAGCAGTTTAGGCCCGGGACTCGGGAATGAGCAGTTCTTC	.	TRBJ2-1	TRBV28	.	15
CASSIDRESPLHF	TGTGCCAGTAGTATAGATCGGGAGTCACCCCTCCACTTT	.	TRBJ1-6	TRBV19	.	13
CASQPRRGTEAFF	TGTGCCAGCCAACCCCGAAGGGGCACTGAAGCTTTCTTT	once	TRBJ1-1	TRBV25-1	.	13
CAWGNREYSGNTIYF	TGTGCCTGGGGCAACAGGGAGTACTCTGGAAACACCATATATTTT	.	TRBJ1-3	TRBV30	.	15
CASSVASGNRGNEQFF	TGTGCCAGCAGCGTAGCTAGCGGGAACCGGGGGAATGAGCAGTTCTTC	.	TRBJ2-1	TRBV9	TRBD2	16
CASSPSAGGPGNEQFF	TGTGCCAGCAGTCCCTCAGCGGGAGGGCCAGGAAATGAGCAGTTCTTC	.	TRBJ2-1	TRBV28	TRBD2	16
CASSQDQREGDTQYF	TGTGCCAGCAGCCAAGACCAGCGGGAGGGAGATACGCAGTATTTT	.	TRBJ2-3	TRBV3-1/TRBV3-2	TRBD2	15
CSVVGGNTEAFF	TGCAGCGTTGTGGGGGGAAACACTGAAGCTTTCTTT	.	TRBJ1-1	TRBV29-1	.	12
CASSGGQGSLYGYTF	TGCGCCAGCAGCGGGGGACAGGGTAGCCTTTATGGCTACACCTTC	.	TRBJ1-2	TRBV5-1	TRBD1	15
CASSSGVSNTEAFF	TGCGCCAGCAGCTCAGGGGTTTCGAACACTGAAGCTTTCTTT	.	TRBJ1-1	TRBV5-1	.	14